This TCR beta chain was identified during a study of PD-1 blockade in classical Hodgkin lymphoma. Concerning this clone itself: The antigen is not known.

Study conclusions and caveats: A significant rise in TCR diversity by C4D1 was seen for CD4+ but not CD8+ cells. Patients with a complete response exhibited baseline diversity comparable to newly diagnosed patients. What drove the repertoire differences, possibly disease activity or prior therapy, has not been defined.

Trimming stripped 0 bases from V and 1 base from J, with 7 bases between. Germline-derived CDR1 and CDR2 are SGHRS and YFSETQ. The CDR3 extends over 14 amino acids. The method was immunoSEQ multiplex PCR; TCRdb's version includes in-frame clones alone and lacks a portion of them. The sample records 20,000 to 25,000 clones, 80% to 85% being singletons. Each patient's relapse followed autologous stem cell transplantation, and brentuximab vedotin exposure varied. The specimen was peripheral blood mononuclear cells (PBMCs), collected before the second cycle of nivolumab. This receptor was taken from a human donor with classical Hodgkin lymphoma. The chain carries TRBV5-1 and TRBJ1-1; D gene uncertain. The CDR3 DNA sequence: TGCGCCAGCAGCTTGGGGGGAGGGAACACTGAAGCTTTCTTT. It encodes CASSLGGGNTEAFF.